A selection of T cell receptor beta chains follows, all from one sample in a study of response to subunit inactivated influenza vaccine. TCRdb itself ran the RT-PCR reads through MiXCR, one entry per CDR3 protein. The table lists just under 250,000 distinct CDR3 sequences, roughly an eighth of them singletons. Source: non-naive T cells sorted from PBMCs, taken 14 to 15 days before vaccination. All receptors come from a man aged 45-65 years who received an inactivated influenza vaccine. The CDR3 runs from the conserved cysteine through the conserved F or W. D genes are given only for firm matches. Size is omitted from some rows. Given values are once, few, many or a class for expanded clones.

>TRBV19|NA|NA|TRBJ2-2
CASSMSGAGVAGELFF
TGTGCCAGTAGTATGTCGGGGGCCGGGGTCGCCGGGGAGCTGTTTTTT
>TRBV20-1|NA|NA|TRBJ2-1
CGARSVAILNEQFF
TGCGGTGCTAGAAGTGTCGCTATTCTCAATGAGCAGTTCTTC
>TRBV11-2|NA|TRBD2|TRBJ2-3
CASSHNPSGGVAQYF
TGTGCCAGCAGCCACAATCCTAGCGGGGGAGTTGCGCAGTATTTT
>TRBV27|NA|NA|TRBJ2-3
CASSSRAVSSSDTQYF
TGTGCCAGCAGTTCTCGGGCGGTCTCTAGCTCAGATACGCAGTATTTT
>TRBV7-2|many|NA|TRBJ2-5
CASSLGLETQYF
TGTGCCAGCAGCTTAGGACTTGAGACCCAGTACTTC
>TRBV6-5|many|TRBD1|TRBJ2-1
CASSYSGTDEQFF
TGTGCCAGCAGTTACTCTGGGACAGATGAGCAGTTCTTC
>TRBV6-5|NA|NA|TRBJ2-3
CASSLTGTTQYF
TGTGCCAGCAGCTTAACAGGGACTACGCAGTATTTT
>TRBV18|many|NA|TRBJ1-4
CASSPRQAQLTNEKLFF
TGTGCCAGCTCACCACGACAGGCCCAGCTCACTAATGAAAAACTGTTTTTT
>TRBV7-2|few|TRBD2|TRBJ2-3
CASSRLAGYTDTQYF
TGTGCCAGCAGCCGGCTAGCGGGGTACACAGATACGCAGTATTTT
>TRBV7-8|NA|NA|TRBJ2-7
CASSPGLYYEQYF
TGTGCCAGCAGTCCGGGACTTTACTACGAGCAGTACTTC
>TRBV4-2|many|NA|TRBJ2-7
CASSQGSLGARNEQYF
TGTGCCAGCAGCCAAGGCAGTTTGGGGGCACGGAACGAGCAGTACTTC
>TRBV9|few|TRBD2|TRBJ2-7
CASSRSREGYEQYF
TGTGCCAGCAGCCGGTCTCGGGAGGGCTACGAGCAGTACTTC
>TRBV29-1|many|TRBD1|TRBJ2-3
CSVVRGQDTQYF
TGCAGCGTTGTCAGGGGGCAGGATACGCAGTATTTT
>TRBV20-1|few|TRBD2|TRBJ2-1
CSAPPGLAGAVYNEQFF
TGCAGTGCTCCGCCGGGACTAGCGGGAGCTGTTTACAATGAGCAGTTCTTC
>TRBV18|NA|TRBD1|TRBJ1-5
CASSKGDSPNQPQHF
TGTGCCAGCTCAAAGGGGGACAGCCCCAATCAGCCCCAGCATTTT
>TRBV7-2|NA|TRBD2|TRBJ2-7
CASSFDSMTSGRPKYF
TGTGCCAGCAGCTTCGATTCTATGACTAGCGGGAGGCCTAAGTACTTC
>TRBV20-1|NA|NA|TRBJ2-3
CSATRGGAADTQYF
TGCAGTGCTACCAGAGGGGGGGCGGCAGATACGCAGTATTTT